The clone carrying this T cell receptor (beta chain) was detected many times. These data originate in a study of regulatory T cells in long-lasting Graves disease. The time point denotes: newly diagnosed GD, antithyroid drugs for less than 3 months. PBMC-derived RNA was used for the TCR library. Both iRepertoire HTBI primers and Arm-PCR of CDR3 regions were used to build the TCR beta libraries. MiXCR, run by TCRdb on the multiplex PCR reads, gives a single entry per CDR3 protein. The table lists roughly 350,000 distinct CDR3 sequences, around 15% of them singletons. These data also formed part of another study, on T cells in Graves' hyperthyroidism and ophthalmopathy. That source reports: The diagnostic basis comprised clinical symptoms, serum thyroxine and TRAb, thyroid ultrasound and orbital computed tomography. Most thyroid clonotypes expanded above 0.001 were also detected in blood.

Sequences were derived from peripheral blood mononuclear cells (PBMCs), sampled at new diagnosis, from a patient treated with antithyroid drugs. The receptor was derived from a man aged 40-49 years with Graves disease.

The CDR3 coding sequence is TGTGCCAGCTCACCACCGTGGACAGGGGATGAAAAACTGTTTTTT. Translation: CASSPPWTGDEKLFF. The chain links TRBV18 to TRBJ1-4, with 9 bases matching TRBD1. The CDR3 has 15 residues. V lost 0 bases and J lost 6; bases outside the gene matches: 2. CDR1 KGHSH and CDR2 LQKENI come from the germline V gene.